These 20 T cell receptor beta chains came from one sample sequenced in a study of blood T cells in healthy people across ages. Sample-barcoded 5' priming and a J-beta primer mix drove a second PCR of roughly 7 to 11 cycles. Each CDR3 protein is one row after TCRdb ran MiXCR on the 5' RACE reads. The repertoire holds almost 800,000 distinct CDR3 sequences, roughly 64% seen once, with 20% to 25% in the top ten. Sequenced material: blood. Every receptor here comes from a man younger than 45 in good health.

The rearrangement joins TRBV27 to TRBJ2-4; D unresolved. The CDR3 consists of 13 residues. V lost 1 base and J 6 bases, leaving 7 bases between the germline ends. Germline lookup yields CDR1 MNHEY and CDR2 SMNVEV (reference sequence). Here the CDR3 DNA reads TGTGCCAGCAGTTTATTTGACGGAAACATTCAGTACTTC. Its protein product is CASSLFDGNIQYF.

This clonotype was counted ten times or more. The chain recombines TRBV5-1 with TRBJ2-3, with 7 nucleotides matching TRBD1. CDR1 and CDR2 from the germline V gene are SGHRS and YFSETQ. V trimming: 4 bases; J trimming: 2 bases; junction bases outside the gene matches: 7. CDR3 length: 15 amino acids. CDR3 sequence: CASSLQGYDTDTQYF. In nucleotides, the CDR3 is TGCGCCAGCAGCCTACAGGGGTACGACACAGATACGCAGTATTTT. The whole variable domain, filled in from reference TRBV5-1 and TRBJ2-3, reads KAGVTQTPRYLIKTRGQQVTLSCSPISGHRSVSWYQQTPGQGLQFLFEYFSETQRNKGNFPGRFSGRQFSNSRSEMNVSTLELGDSALYLCASSLQGYDTDTQYFGPGTRLTVL.

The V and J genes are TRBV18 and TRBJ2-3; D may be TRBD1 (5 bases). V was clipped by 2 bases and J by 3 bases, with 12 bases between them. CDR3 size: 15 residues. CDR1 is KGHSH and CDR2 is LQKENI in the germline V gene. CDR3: CASSPGARITDTQYF. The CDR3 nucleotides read TGTGCCAGCTCACCAGGGGCTCGTATTACAGATACGCAGTATTTT.

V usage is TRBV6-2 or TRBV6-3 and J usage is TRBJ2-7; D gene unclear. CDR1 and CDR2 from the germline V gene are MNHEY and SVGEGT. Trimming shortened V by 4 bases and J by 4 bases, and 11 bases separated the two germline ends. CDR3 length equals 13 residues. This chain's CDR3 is CASSFGVRYEQYF. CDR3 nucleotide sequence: TGTGCCAGCAGTTTTGGAGTTCGGTACGAGCAGTACTTC.

In nucleotides, the CDR3 is TGTGCCAGCAGTTACGTAGCTAGGTCTCTAAGGTTGGAGGAGACCCAGTACTTC. As protein: CASSYVARSLRLEETQYF. The chain joins TRBV6-2 or TRBV6-3 to TRBJ2-5; D unclear. CDR3 length equals 18 residues. V was trimmed by 2 bases and J by 5 bases, leaving 24 bases between them. The germline gives CDR1 MNHEY, CDR2 SVGEGT.

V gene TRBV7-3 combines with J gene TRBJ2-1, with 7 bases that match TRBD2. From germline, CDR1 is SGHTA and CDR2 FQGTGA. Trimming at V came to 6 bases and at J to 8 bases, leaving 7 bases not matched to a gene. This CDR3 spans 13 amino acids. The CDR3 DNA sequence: TGTGCCAGCAGTCGGGGGGTCCTCGATGAGCAGTTCTTC. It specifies CASSRGVLDEQFF.

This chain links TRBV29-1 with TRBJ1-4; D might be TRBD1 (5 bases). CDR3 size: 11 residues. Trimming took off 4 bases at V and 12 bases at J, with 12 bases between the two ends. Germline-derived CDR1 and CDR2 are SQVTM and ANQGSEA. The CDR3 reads CSVGGPEELFF. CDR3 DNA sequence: TGCAGCGTTGGGGGCCCTGAGGAACTGTTTTTT.

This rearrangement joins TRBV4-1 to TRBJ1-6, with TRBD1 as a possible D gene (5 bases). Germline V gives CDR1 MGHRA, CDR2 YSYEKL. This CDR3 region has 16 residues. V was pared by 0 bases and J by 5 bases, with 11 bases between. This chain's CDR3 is CASSQEVGLNNSPLHF. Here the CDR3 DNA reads TGCGCCAGCAGCCAAGAGGTGGGACTAAATAATTCACCCCTCCACTTT.

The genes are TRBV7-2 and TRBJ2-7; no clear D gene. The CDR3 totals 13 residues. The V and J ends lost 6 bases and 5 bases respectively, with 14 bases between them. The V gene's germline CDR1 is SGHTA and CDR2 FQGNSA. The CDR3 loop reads CASRSAANDEQYF. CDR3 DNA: TGTGCCAGCAGGTCCGCGGCGAACGACGAGCAGTACTTC.

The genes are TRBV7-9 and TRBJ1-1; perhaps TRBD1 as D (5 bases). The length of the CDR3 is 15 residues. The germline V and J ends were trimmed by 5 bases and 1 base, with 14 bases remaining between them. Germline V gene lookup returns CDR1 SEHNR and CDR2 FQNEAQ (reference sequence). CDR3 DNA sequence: TGTGCCAGCAGCAGCACCGGGACCCAGAACACTGAAGCTTTCTTT. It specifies CASSSTGTQNTEAFF.

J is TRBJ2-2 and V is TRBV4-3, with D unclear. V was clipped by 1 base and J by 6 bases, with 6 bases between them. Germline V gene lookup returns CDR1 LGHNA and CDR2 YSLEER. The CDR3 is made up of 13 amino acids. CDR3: CASSQVYSGELFF. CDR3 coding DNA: TGCGCCAGCAGCCAAGTCTATTCCGGGGAGCTGTTTTTT.

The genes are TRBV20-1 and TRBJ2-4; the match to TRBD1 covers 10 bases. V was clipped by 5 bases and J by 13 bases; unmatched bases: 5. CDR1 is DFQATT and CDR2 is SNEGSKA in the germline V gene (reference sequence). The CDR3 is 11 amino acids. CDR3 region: CSADRGQEQYF. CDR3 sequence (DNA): TGCAGTGCTGACAGGGGGCAAGAGCAGTACTTC.

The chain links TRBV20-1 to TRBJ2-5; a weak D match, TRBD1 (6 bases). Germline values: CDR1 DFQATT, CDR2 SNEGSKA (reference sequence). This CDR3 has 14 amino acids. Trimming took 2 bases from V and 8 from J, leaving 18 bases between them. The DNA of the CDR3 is TGCAGTGCTAGAATTCGGGCTTCCGGGACAACCCAGTACTTC. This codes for CSARIRASGTTQYF.

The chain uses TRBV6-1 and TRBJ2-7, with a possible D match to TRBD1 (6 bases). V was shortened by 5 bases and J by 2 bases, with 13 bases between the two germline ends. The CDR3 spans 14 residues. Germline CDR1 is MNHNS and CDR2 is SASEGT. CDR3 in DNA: TGTGCCAGCAGTTCGCAGGGGACGACCTACGAGCAGTACTTC. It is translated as CASSSQGTTYEQYF.

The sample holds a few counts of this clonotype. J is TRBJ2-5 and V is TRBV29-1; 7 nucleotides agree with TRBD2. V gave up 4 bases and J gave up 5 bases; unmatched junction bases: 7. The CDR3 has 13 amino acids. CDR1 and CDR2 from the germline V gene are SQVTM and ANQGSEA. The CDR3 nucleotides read TGCAGCGTTGGTCGGTTGGGGGGGGAGACCCAGTACTTC. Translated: CSVGRLGGETQYF.

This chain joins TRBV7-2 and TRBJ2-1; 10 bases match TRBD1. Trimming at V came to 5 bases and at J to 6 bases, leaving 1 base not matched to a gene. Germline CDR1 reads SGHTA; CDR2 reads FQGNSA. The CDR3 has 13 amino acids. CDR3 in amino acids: CASSGTGVNEQFF. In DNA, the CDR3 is TGTGCCAGCAGCGGGACAGGGGTCAATGAGCAGTTCTTC.

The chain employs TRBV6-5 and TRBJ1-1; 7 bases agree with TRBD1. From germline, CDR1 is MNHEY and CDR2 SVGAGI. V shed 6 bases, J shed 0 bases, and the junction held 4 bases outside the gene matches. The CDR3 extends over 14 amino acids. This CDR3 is CASRYRGVNTEAFF. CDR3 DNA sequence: TGTGCCAGCAGATACAGGGGTGTGAACACTGAAGCTTTCTTT.

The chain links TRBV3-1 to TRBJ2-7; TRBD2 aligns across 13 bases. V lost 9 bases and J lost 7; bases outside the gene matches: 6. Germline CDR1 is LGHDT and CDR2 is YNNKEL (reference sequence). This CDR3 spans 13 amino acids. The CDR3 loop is CASTSGRDWEQYF. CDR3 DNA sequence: TGTGCCAGTACTAGCGGGAGGGATTGGGAGCAGTACTTC.

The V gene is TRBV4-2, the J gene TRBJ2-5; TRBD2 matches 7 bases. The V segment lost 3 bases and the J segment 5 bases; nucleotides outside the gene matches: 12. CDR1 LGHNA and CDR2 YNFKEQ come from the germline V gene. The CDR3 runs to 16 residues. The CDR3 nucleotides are TGTGCCAGCAGCCAGAAGGTTGGGGGGGTCGGTGAGACCCAGTACTTC. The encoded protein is CASSQKVGGVGETQYF.

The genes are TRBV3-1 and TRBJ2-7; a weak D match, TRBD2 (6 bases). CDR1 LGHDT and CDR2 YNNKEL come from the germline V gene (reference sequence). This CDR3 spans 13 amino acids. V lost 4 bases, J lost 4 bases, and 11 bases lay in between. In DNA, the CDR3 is TGTGCCAGCAGCCTGGAGGGGAGGTACGAGCAGTACTTC. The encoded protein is CASSLEGRYEQYF.